Shown below are 20 T cell receptor beta chains from a single sample sequenced in a study of cytomegalovirus exposure and HLA in healthy donors. The study ran its PCR with 60 Vbeta and 13 Jbeta primers. The protocol was immunoSEQ multiplex PCR, while the TCRdb copy is restricted to in-frame clones and leaves out a portion. The table lists approximately 150,000 clones, 80% of them singletons, with roughly an eighth in the top ten. The sequencing input was PBMCs. These receptors were collected from a woman aged 40 to 49 in good health and CMV-seronegative.

The chain has TRBV5-6 and TRBJ1-6; no clear D. The CDR3 is 16 amino acids. The germline gives CDR1 SGHDT, CDR2 YYEEEE. V was cut by 0 bases and J by 2 bases, with 9 bases left in between. The CDR3 reads CASSLVAAAYNSPLHF. Written as DNA, the CDR3 is TGTGCCAGCAGCTTGGTGGCGGCAGCCTATAATTCACCCCTCCACTTT.

The gene calls are TRBV10-3 and TRBJ2-3, with 8 bases fitting TRBD2. The CDR3 loop spans 15 amino acids. Germline CDR1 ENHRY, CDR2 SYGVKD. With 3 bases clipped from V and 4 bases from J, the junction kept 6 bases outside the gene matches. The CDR3 loop is CAISDERENADTQYF. As DNA, the CDR3 is TGTGCCATCAGTGATGAGCGGGAGAACGCAGATACGCAGTATTTT.

The chain uses TRBV7-9 and TRBJ2-1; a weak D match, TRBD2 (5 bases). The CDR3 loop spans 14 amino acids. Germline V lookup: CDR1 SEHNR, CDR2 FQNEAQ (reference sequence). V was pared by 2 bases and J by 6 bases, with 11 bases between. DNA of the CDR3: TGTGCCAGCAGCTTAAAGAGGGCGATCAATGAGCAGTTCTTC. It encodes CASSLKRAINEQFF.

The V gene is TRBV4-3, the J gene TRBJ2-7; D uncertain. CDR3 length: 13 amino acids. Germline-derived CDR1 and CDR2 are LGHNA and YSLEER. V dropped 0 bases and J dropped 9 bases, with 12 bases sitting between them. The CDR3 sequence: CASSQDWASLQYF. The CDR3 DNA sequence: TGCGCCAGCAGCCAAGACTGGGCTTCTCTGCAGTACTTC.

In its sample, this clone was seen a few times. The chain combines TRBV10-2 with TRBJ1-1; 8 positions match TRBD1. Germline-derived CDR1 and CDR2 are WSHSY and SAAADI. The junction had 4 bases not matched to a gene; V was cut back by 5 bases and J by 8 bases. The CDR3 totals 12 residues. CDR3 amino acids: CASSKDRAEAFF. CDR3 in DNA: TGCGCCAGCAGTAAGGACAGGGCCGAAGCTTTCTTT.

V is TRBV5-4 and J is TRBJ2-5, with TRBD2 matching over 10 bases. The germline gives CDR1 SGHNT, CDR2 YYREEE (reference sequence). CDR3 length: 16 residues. V gave up 3 bases and J gave up 5 bases; unmatched junction bases: 10. As DNA, the CDR3 is TGTGCCAGCAGCTGGGGCCAGCGGGGGGGCGGGGAGACCCAGTACTTC. Protein product: CASSWGQRGGGETQYF.

This clone showed up just a few times. The chain recombines TRBV9 with TRBJ2-1; 8 bases agree with TRBD2. With 4 bases clipped from V and 10 bases from J, the junction kept 16 bases outside the gene matches. Germline V gene sequence: CDR1 SGDLS, CDR2 YYNGEE. The CDR3 has 16 residues. The CDR3 nucleotides read TGTGCCAGCAGCCCTCGGGAGGGGGGCCGTGCCGAGGAGCAGTTCTTC. Protein: CASSPREGGRAEEQFF. The full variable domain, its missing parts supplied by reference TRBV9 and TRBJ2-1, is DSGVTQTPKHLITATGQRVTLRCSPRSGDLSVYWYQQSLDQGLQFLIQYYNGEERAKGNILERFSAQQFPDLHSELNLSSLELGDSALYFCASSPREGGRAEEQFFGPGTRLTVL.

The chain joins TRBV12-5 to TRBJ2-2; TRBD2 matches 11 bases. V gave up 6 bases and J gave up 0 bases; unmatched junction bases: 3. CDR3 size: 16 residues. The germline gives CDR1 LGHNT, CDR2 FRNRAP. The CDR3 DNA reads TGTGCTAGTGGGCAGACTAGCGGGACGAACACCGGGGAGCTGTTTTTT. Amino acid sequence: CASGQTSGTNTGELFF.

This chain uses TRBV30 with TRBJ2-3; maybe TRBD2 (7 bases). CDR1 is GTSNPN and CDR2 is SVGIG in the germline V gene (reference sequence). The CDR3 loop spans 14 amino acids. The ends were cut back, 2 bases at V and 4 bases at J, with 13 bases in the middle. In nucleotides, the CDR3 is TGTGCCTGGAGTTCGGGGGGCGGACCAGATACGCAGTATTTT. The encoded protein is CAWSSGGGPDTQYF.

The chain joins TRBV11-2 to TRBJ2-5; 7 positions match TRBD1. The ends lost 6 bases at V and 4 bases at J; junction bases unmatched: 5. From germline, CDR1 is SGHAT and CDR2 FQNNGV. This CDR3 spans 13 amino acids. The CDR3 loop is CASRPGGLETQYF. The DNA for the CDR3 is TGTGCCAGCAGGCCAGGGGGATTAGAGACCCAGTACTTC. The full variable domain, with the rest looked up from reference TRBV11-2 and TRBJ2-5, is EAGVAQSPRYKIIEKRQSVAFWCNPISGHATLYWYQQILGQGPKLLIQFQNNGVVDDSQLPKDRFSAERLKGVDSTLKIQPAKLEDSAVYLCASRPGGLETQYFGPGTRLLVL.

This chain links TRBV7-3 with TRBJ2-3, with TRBD2 matching 8 bases. From germline, CDR1 is SGHTA and CDR2 FQGTGA. This CDR3 contains 15 residues. The J segment lost 12 bases and the V segment lost 2 bases, leaving 13 bases of the junction unmatched. This CDR3 is CASSLGGAGGEGQYF. CDR3 in DNA: TGTGCCAGCAGCTTAGGCGGCGCGGGGGGCGAGGGTCAGTATTTT.

The V call is TRBV6-1, the J call TRBJ2-3, with D possibly matching TRBD2 (5 bases). Trimming took 6 bases from V and 6 from J, leaving 13 bases between them. Per the germline V gene, CDR1 is MNHNS and CDR2 is SASEGT. This CDR3 contains 13 residues. CDR3 sequence: CASSRGLVDTQYF. For the CDR3, the DNA is TGTGCCAGCAGCAGAGGGCTCGTTGATACGCAGTATTTT.

The chain links TRBV29-1 to TRBJ1-1; D unresolved. Trimming removed 6 bases from V and 4 bases from J, with 15 bases in between. Germline assignment: CDR1 SQVTM and CDR2 ANQGSEA. There are 13 residues in the CDR3. In nucleotides, the CDR3 is TGCAGCGTCCCCTCGTCCAGTGGCACTGAAGCTTTCTTT. Amino acids: CSVPSSSGTEAFF.

The chain recombines TRBV5-1 with TRBJ2-1; D may be TRBD1 (6 bases). The germline gives CDR1 SGHRS, CDR2 YFSETQ. CDR3 size: 13 residues. V lost 3 bases to trimming and J lost 10 bases, with 14 bases between them. CDR3 amino acids: CASSSNTGNEQFF. For the CDR3, the DNA is TGCGCCAGCAGCTCGAATACAGGGAACGAGCAGTTCTTC. The full variable domain, its missing parts supplied by reference TRBV5-1 and TRBJ2-1, is KAGVTQTPRYLIKTRGQQVTLSCSPISGHRSVSWYQQTPGQGLQFLFEYFSETQRNKGNFPGRFSGRQFSNSRSEMNVSTLELGDSALYLCASSSNTGNEQFFGPGTRLTVL.

The chain combines TRBV7-2 with TRBJ2-3, with 12 bases identical to TRBD2. From germline, CDR1 is SGHTA and CDR2 FQGNSA. The CDR3 length is 16 residues. Germline trimming cut 4 bases from V and 3 bases from J; bases unmatched to any gene: 5. This CDR3 is CASSSPTSGRTDTQYF. The DNA of the CDR3 is TGTGCCAGCAGCTCTCCCACTAGCGGGAGGACAGATACGCAGTATTTT. The whole variable domain, remainder taken from reference TRBV7-2 and TRBJ2-3, is GAGVSQSPSNKVTEKGKDVELRCDPISGHTALYWYRQSLGQGLEFLIYFQGNSAPDKSGLPSDRFSAERTGGSVSTLTIQRTQQEDSAVYLCASSSPTSGRTDTQYFGPGTRLTVL.

This clone occurred many times. The chain links TRBV28 to TRBJ1-3; perhaps TRBD1 as D (6 bases). The CDR3 covers 14 residues. V dropped 5 bases and J dropped 0 bases, with 8 bases sitting between them. Germline V lookup: CDR1 MDHEN, CDR2 SYDVKM. CDR3 in amino acids: CASSPGHSGNTIYF. In nucleotides, the CDR3 is TGTGCCAGCAGTCCGGGACACTCTGGAAACACCATATATTTT.

The gene calls are TRBV21-1 and TRBJ1-4; the table's D call TRBD1 went unverified against the DNA. TRBV21-1 counts as a pseudogene. CDR3 size: 19 residues. The CDR3 nucleotides are TGTGCCAGCAGCAGTCAGCTACAGTTGGAAGGGGGCTCTAATGAAAAACTGTTTTTT. This sequence encodes CASSSQLQLEGGSNEKLFF.

The V call is TRBV6-1, the J call TRBJ2-7, with 8 bases that match TRBD1. The CDR3 loop spans 14 amino acids. Losses at the gene ends were 4 bases for V and 2 bases for J; bases not matched to a gene: 4. Germline loops: CDR1 MNHNS, CDR2 SASEGT. CDR3 nucleotides: TGTGCCAGCAGTGGGACAGGGCAAACCTACGAGCAGTACTTC. This translates into CASSGTGQTYEQYF.

CDR3 protein: CATRTESSYEQYF. For the CDR3, the DNA is TGTGCCACCAGGACGGAGAGCTCCTACGAGCAGTACTTC. The chain has TRBV6-5 and TRBJ2-7; D unclear. Germline V gene lookup returns CDR1 MNHEY and CDR2 SVGAGI. Trimming stripped 10 bases from V and 0 bases from J, with 13 bases between. CDR3 size: 13 residues.

The chain has TRBV5-5 and TRBJ2-2; perhaps TRBD1 as D (6 bases). In germline, CDR1 is SGHKS, CDR2 YYEKEE (reference sequence). This CDR3 is built from 14 residues. V was shortened by 8 bases and J by 7 bases, with 18 bases between the two germline ends. CDR3 in amino acids: CASESGTWNGELFF. The CDR3 region has the DNA TGTGCCAGTGAATCCGGGACATGGAACGGGGAGCTGTTTTTT.